The 16 T cell receptor beta chains below come from one sample, sequenced in a study of shared clonotypes between healthy human individuals. Sequencing used immunoSEQ multiplex PCR; TCRdb keeps in-frame clones, though not all of them. The sample contains about 2.3 million clones, roughly 93% of which appear only once. Input material: naive CD4+ T cells from PBMCs. Stated subset: CD45RA+ positively selected. The receptors come from a man aged 18-30 years in good health. Some clones in this sample may be carry-over from other donors' samples.

This clone appeared a single time. V and J are TRBV19 and TRBJ1-1; 11 positions match TRBD1. This CDR3 has 15 residues. V dropped 3 bases and J dropped 5; count of bases not matched to a gene: 5. The germline V gene encodes CDR1 LNHDA and CDR2 SQIVND (reference sequence). CDR3 nucleotide sequence: TGTGCCAGTAGTATCACCGGGACAGGGGGAACTGAAGCTTTCTTT. Its protein is CASSITGTGGTEAFF.

This clone was picked up a small number of times. The chain couples TRBV29-1 to TRBJ1-1; D is undetermined. Between the trimmed V and J ends, which lost 1 base and 2 bases, there was a span of 11 bases. This CDR3 comprises 14 residues. Germline values: CDR1 SQVTM, CDR2 ANQGSEA. The CDR3 sequence: CSVEGLRANTEAFF. CDR3 DNA: TGCAGCGTTGAAGGGTTGCGAGCAAACACTGAAGCTTTCTTT.

The chain's CDR3 is CASSEGHPLGEAFF. The DNA of the CDR3 is TGTGCCAGCAGCGAGGGACACCCCTTGGGTGAAGCTTTCTTT. The chain recombines TRBV7-8 with TRBJ1-1, with a weak D call TRBD1 (6 bases). The CDR3 sequence is 14 residues long. Germline values: CDR1 SGHVS, CDR2 FQNEAQ. V dropped 5 bases and J dropped 7 bases, with 17 bases sitting between them.

Only one count was recorded for this clone. The chain employs TRBV13 and TRBJ1-1; D uncertain. The CDR3 spans 13 residues. Trimming removed 1 base at V and 5 bases at J, with 8 bases between. Germline CDR1 and CDR2: PRHDT and FYEKMQ (reference sequence). CDR3 coding DNA: TGTGCCAGCAGCTTAGACATTCGGACTGAAGCTTTCTTT. This translates into CASSLDIRTEAFF.

The CDR3 DNA reads TGTGCCAGCAGCCAAGACGGCGAAGGGGGTCCTTTTGGGCAGTTCTTC. It specifies CASSQDGEGGPFGQFF. The gene calls are TRBV4-2 and TRBJ2-1, with a possible D match to TRBD1 (6 bases). Trimming pared 0 bases from V and 12 bases from J, leaving 21 bases between. CDR1 is LGHNA and CDR2 is YNFKEQ in the germline V gene. The CDR3 is 16 residues long.

CDR3 region: CAWSKGDRISTDTQYF. In DNA, the CDR3 is TGTGCCTGGAGCAAAGGGGACAGGATTAGCACAGATACGCAGTATTTT. The chain links TRBV30 to TRBJ2-3; 8 positions match TRBD1. J lost 0 bases, V lost 3 bases, and 8 bases had no gene match. CDR3 size: 16 residues. Germline V gene lookup returns CDR1 GTSNPN and CDR2 SVGIG (reference sequence).

This rearrangement joins TRBV5-7 to TRBJ1-5; the D gene is possibly TRBD1 (6 bases). TRBV5-7 is noted as an ORF with a role that remains uncertain. With 10 bases removed from V and 2 bases from J, the gap between germline ends came to 22 bases. This CDR3 comprises 16 residues. Here the CDR3 DNA reads TGTGCCGCCCCCCGCTTAAGGGGGAAGGGCAATCAGCCCCAGCATTTT. The encoded protein is CAAPRLRGKGNQPQHF.

This chain connects TRBV25-1 to TRBJ2-1; D unresolved. Germline CDR1 MGHDK, CDR2 SYGVNS. The CDR3 runs to 13 residues. Trimming pared 6 bases from V and 4 bases from J, leaving 10 bases between. The CDR3 DNA reads as TGTGCCAGCAGGCCCCCTGGATACAATGAGCAGTTCTTC. It codes for CASRPPGYNEQFF.

V and J are TRBV5-8 and TRBJ2-7; the D is unclear. The length of the CDR3 is 15 residues. Germline V lookup: CDR1 SGHTS, CDR2 YDEGEE. V was trimmed by 0 bases and J by 4 bases, leaving 14 bases between them. Here the CDR3 DNA reads TGTGCCAGCAGCTTGGTGGCGGCGGAAGGGTACGAGCAGTACTTC. It encodes CASSLVAAEGYEQYF.

This clone appeared a single time. The chain is built from TRBV7-8 and TRBJ1-5, with D possibly being TRBD1 (5 bases). The ends were cut back, 5 bases at V and 6 bases at J, with 23 bases in the middle. The CDR3 has 17 residues. Germline V lookup: CDR1 SGHVS, CDR2 FQNEAQ. CDR3 amino acids: CASSQDRDRGRAQPQHF. The CDR3 bases are TGTGCCAGCAGCCAAGACCGGGACCGGGGGAGAGCTCAGCCCCAGCATTTT.

J is TRBJ2-1 and V is TRBV9; 7 nucleotides line up with TRBD2. Germline CDR1 is SGDLS and CDR2 is YYNGEE. The CDR3 spans 16 residues. The ends lost 0 bases at V and 5 bases at J; junction bases unmatched: 8. CDR3 nucleotide sequence: TGTGCCAGCAGCGTAGGCCCTACTAGCGCGCACAATGAGCAGTTCTTC. As protein: CASSVGPTSAHNEQFF.

The chain joins TRBV15 to TRBJ2-7; tentatively, D is TRBD1 (5 bases). This CDR3 has 12 residues. The V and J ends lost 0 bases and 5 bases respectively, with 5 bases between them. Germline V gives CDR1 LNHNV, CDR2 YYDKDF (reference sequence). This chain's CDR3 is CATSRDRDEQYF. CDR3 in DNA: TGTGCCACCAGCAGAGACAGGGACGAGCAGTACTTC. Full variable domain (missing parts from reference TRBV15 and TRBJ2-7): DAMVIQNPRYQVTQFGKPVTLSCSQTLNHNVMYWYQQKSSQAPKLLFHYYDKDFNNEADTPDNFQSRRPNTSFCFLDIRSPGLGDTAMYLCATSRDRDEQYFGPGTRLTVT.

This chain joins TRBV15 and TRBJ1-1, with TRBD1 matching 8 bases. This CDR3 comprises 18 residues. V dropped 1 base and J dropped 4; count of bases not matched to a gene: 14. CDR1 and CDR2 (germline): LNHNV, YYDKDF (reference sequence). The CDR3 sequence is CATSRGYSLAGGGTEAFF. In nucleotides, the CDR3 is TGTGCCACCAGCAGAGGATATTCGCTCGCAGGGGGCGGCACTGAAGCTTTCTTT.

A remark on this clone: Other DNA sequences in this sample translate to the same CDR3. The CDR3 bases are TGTGCCAGCAGCGTAGAGGGACAGGGAAATGAAAAACTGTTTTTT. It is translated as CASSVEGQGNEKLFF. The V gene is TRBV9, the J gene TRBJ1-4; 9 nucleotides agree with TRBD1. After removal of 0 bases from V and 5 bases from J, the junction contained 2 bases not matched to a gene. The CDR3 length is 15 residues. In germline, CDR1 is SGDLS, CDR2 YYNGEE.

The table lists this clone with a count of one. This specimen includes other DNA sequences encoding the same CDR3. The chain joins TRBV6-5 to TRBJ2-2, with D possibly TRBD1 on 5 matching bases. The germline V gene has CDR1 MNHEY and CDR2 SVGAGI. The V gene lost 0 bases and the J gene lost 3 bases, with 5 bases spanning the gap. CDR3 length equals 14 residues. In DNA form, the CDR3 reads TGTGCCAGCAGTTACTCGGGGCACACCGGGGAGCTGTTTTTT. It is translated as CASSYSGHTGELFF.

The genes are TRBV28 and TRBJ1-1; D is perhaps TRBD1 (5 bases). Germline loops: CDR1 MDHEN, CDR2 SYDVKM. Trimming cost V 1 base and J 4 bases, with 10 bases left between them. There are 14 residues in the CDR3. In DNA form, the CDR3 reads TGTGCCAGCAGTTTATCTAGGGGATTCACTGAAGCTTTCTTT. This gives the protein CASSLSRGFTEAFF.